Following are 17 T cell receptor beta chains from one sample sequenced in a study of cytomegalovirus exposure and HLA in healthy donors. It was with 60 Vbeta and 13 Jbeta primers that the PCR ran. Measured with immunoSEQ multiplex PCR; TCRdb has only the in-frame clones, and not every one. The table has 180,000 or so clones, 75% to 90% seen once. The sample taken for sequencing was PBMCs. These receptors originate from a woman aged 45-59 years in good health and CMV-seropositive.

This rearrangement joins TRBV28 to TRBJ2-1; the match to TRBD2 covers 10 bases. CDR3 length: 17 amino acids. The ends lost 6 bases at V and 3 bases at J; junction bases unmatched: 11. Germline V gives CDR1 MDHEN, CDR2 SYDVKM. The CDR3 here is CASRYSSGSNIYNEQFF. CDR3 sequence (DNA): TGTGCCAGCAGGTACTCTAGCGGGAGTAATATCTACAATGAGCAGTTCTTC.

The chain recombines TRBV7-2 with TRBJ1-1, with 8 bases matching TRBD1. V trimming: 5 bases; J trimming: 3 bases; junction bases outside the gene matches: 5. The CDR3 runs 14 residues. Per germline, CDR1 SGHTA and CDR2 FQGNSA. Here the CDR3 reads CASSITGGDTEAFF. The CDR3 DNA is TGTGCCAGCAGCATAACAGGGGGGGACACTGAAGCTTTCTTT.

A few counts support this clone. Written as DNA, the CDR3 is TGTGCCAGCAGCTTAGACAGACTAGCTAATGAAAAACTGTTTTTT. It specifies CASSLDRLANEKLFF. The chain combines TRBV7-6 with TRBJ1-4; unclear D gene. CDR3 length equals 15 residues. Germline assignment: CDR1 SGHVS and CDR2 FNYEAQ. Trimming shortened V by 1 base and J by 3 bases, and 9 bases separated the two germline ends.

Only one count was recorded for this clone. The V and J genes are TRBV5-1 and TRBJ1-1; 12 positions agree with TRBD1. J lost 0 bases, V lost 4 bases, and 7 bases had no gene match. CDR1 and CDR2 from the germline V gene are SGHRS and YFSETQ. The CDR3 has 17 amino acids. This chain's CDR3 is CASSPTGTGGMNTEAFF. In nucleotides, the CDR3 is TGCGCCAGCAGCCCTACCGGGACAGGGGGCATGAACACTGAAGCTTTCTTT.

The V and J genes are TRBV28 and TRBJ2-2; tentative D call: TRBD2 (6 bases). Between the trimmed V and J ends, which lost 10 bases and 1 base, there was a span of 10 bases. Looked up from germline, CDR1 is MDHEN and CDR2 is SYDVKM. The length of the CDR3 is 13 residues. For the CDR3, the DNA is TGTGCCACCGTTAGCGGGAACACCGGGGAGCTGTTTTTT. Protein: CATVSGNTGELFF. Together with reference TRBV28 and TRBJ2-2, the CDR3 gives the full variable domain: DVKVTQSSRYLVKRTGEKVFLECVQDMDHENMFWYRQDPGLGLRLIYFSYDVKMKEKGDIPEGYSVSREKKERFSLILESASTNQTSMYLCATVSGNTGELFFGEGSRLTVL.

This clone has just one count. The J gene is TRBJ2-5, the V gene TRBV7-3; TRBD1 matches at 7 bases. V lost 5 bases, J lost 1 base, and 7 bases stayed unmatched. Germline V gene data show CDR1 as SGHTA and CDR2 as FQGTGA. This CDR3 is 15 amino acids long. In nucleotides, the CDR3 is TGTGCCAGCAGCGAAACGGGACAGCCCCAAGAGACCCAGTACTTC. Translation: CASSETGQPQETQYF.

The chain is built from TRBV6-1 and TRBJ1-4, with TRBD1 matching 7 bases. V was pared by 2 bases and J by 7 bases, with 10 bases of the junction left unmatched. The CDR3 extends over 16 amino acids. Per the germline V gene, CDR1 is MNHNS and CDR2 is SASEGT. This CDR3 reads CASSEISSGGGEKLFF. The CDR3 DNA reads TGTGCCAGCAGTGAAATATCGTCAGGGGGTGGTGAAAAACTGTTTTTT.

The chain carries TRBV29-1 and TRBJ2-3; D is perhaps TRBD1 (5 bases). V lost 5 bases to trimming and J lost 2 bases, with 14 bases between them. This CDR3 is built from 14 residues. Germline CDR1 SQVTM, CDR2 ANQGSEA. The CDR3 region is CSVIGRTYTDTQYF. The CDR3 nucleotides are TGCAGCGTTATCGGGCGGACATACACAGATACGCAGTATTTT.

This clone was found a few times. In nucleotides, the CDR3 is TGCAGCGGACAGGGGGCGGGTGAGCAGTACTTC. Translating gives CSGQGAGEQYF. V gene TRBV29-1 combines with J gene TRBJ2-7; 10 bases are a match to TRBD1. The junction had 4 bases not matched to a gene; V was cut back by 7 bases and J by 7 bases. There are 11 residues in the CDR3. Germline CDR1 reads SQVTM; CDR2 reads ANQGSEA.

The V gene is TRBV2, the J gene TRBJ1-3, with TRBD1 as a possible D gene (5 bases). This CDR3 comprises 14 residues. CDR1 SNHLY and CDR2 FYNNEI come from the germline V gene. V lost 6 bases to trimming and J lost 0 bases, with 9 bases between them. CDR3 nucleotide sequence: TGTGCCAGCAGACAAGACAGCTCTGGAAACACCATATATTTT. Its translation: CASRQDSSGNTIYF.

The rearrangement joins TRBV6-1 to TRBJ2-2; a possible D gene is TRBD1 (5 bases). V was cut by 2 bases and J by 7 bases, with 14 bases left in between. In germline, CDR1 is MNHNS, CDR2 SASEGT. This CDR3 contains 15 residues. CDR3 DNA sequence: TGTGCCAGCAGTGAACGGGTCAGGGTGGACGGGGAGCTGTTTTTT. Amino acids: CASSERVRVDGELFF.

This clone was seen just once. The V and J genes are TRBV14 and TRBJ2-5; 8 nucleotides line up with TRBD2. CDR1 is SGHDN, CDR2 FVKESK, per germline. With 3 bases clipped from V and 5 bases from J, the junction kept 8 bases outside the gene matches. The CDR3 runs to 15 residues. The CDR3 DNA sequence: TGTGCCAGCAGCCATACCGGGGGGGGAGTCGAGACCCAGTACTTC. As protein: CASSHTGGGVETQYF.

The chain links TRBV18 to TRBJ2-2, with 7 bases lining up with TRBD2. Germline CDR1 reads KGHSH; CDR2 reads LQKENI. The CDR3 covers 14 residues. Germline trimming cut 3 bases from V and 7 bases from J; bases unmatched to any gene: 5. The CDR3 DNA reads as TGTGCCAGCTCACCGGAGGCGGGAGACGGGGAGCTGTTTTTT. This gives the protein CASSPEAGDGELFF.

This chain joins TRBV28 and TRBJ1-2; D might be TRBD1 (5 bases). The CDR3 runs 11 residues. The V end was cut by 8 bases, the J end by 8 bases, with 12 bases between. The V gene's germline CDR1 is MDHEN and CDR2 SYDVKM. The CDR3 region has the DNA TGTGCCAGCCGAGCTCCAGGGGGCTACACCTTC. Translation: CASRAPGGYTF.

CDR3 DNA: TGTGCCAGCTCACCACGGGGGACAGAAGGGCAACGAAACACCATATATTTT. It is translated as CASSPRGTEGQRNTIYF. The chain uses TRBV18 and TRBJ1-3; 7 nucleotides agree with TRBD1. The CDR3 has 17 residues. V was clipped by 1 base and J by 5 bases; unmatched bases: 11. Per the germline V gene, CDR1 is KGHSH and CDR2 is LQKENI.

This clone has only one observation. The chain recombines TRBV30 with TRBJ1-1, with no clear D. The germline V gene has CDR1 GTSNPN and CDR2 SVGIG (reference sequence). The ends were cut back, 0 bases at V and 4 bases at J, with 6 bases in the middle. The CDR3 is made up of 12 amino acids. The CDR3 nucleotides read TGTGCCTGGAGTGTACTAGGCACTGAAGCTTTCTTT. Translating gives CAWSVLGTEAFF.

The chain has TRBV19 and TRBJ2-5; TRBD1 matches at 10 bases. Germline V CDR1 and CDR2: LNHDA, SQIVND (reference sequence). The junction had 11 bases not matched to a gene; V was cut back by 2 bases and J by 5 bases. CDR3 length: 17 amino acids. Here the CDR3 reads CASSIPSRQGAGETQYF. The CDR3 DNA is TGTGCCAGTAGTATACCGTCCCGACAGGGGGCGGGGGAGACCCAGTACTTC.